Listed here are 32 T cell receptor beta chains from one sample, sequenced in a study of CD8+ T cells in alopecia areata. RNA was isolated and reverse transcribed to cDNA, the sequencing template. The data were produced by immunoSEQ multiplex PCR, yet TCRdb's version contains in-frame clones alone and is incomplete. The repertoire holds some 150,000 clones, with around 58% as singletons. The sample consisted of CD4+ T cells sorted from blood, taken at week 0. The source is a human donor with alopecia areata.

The V and J genes are TRBV30 and TRBJ2-2, with 10 bases fitting TRBD1. Germline V gene lookup returns CDR1 GTSNPN and CDR2 SVGIG (reference sequence). The CDR3 has 15 amino acids. The CDR3 DNA follows: TGTGCTTTCGACAGGGGGCAATGGAGTACCGGGGAGCTGTTTTTT. Its protein product is CAFDRGQWSTGELFF. Full variable domain (rest looked up from reference TRBV30 and TRBJ2-2): SQTIHQWPATLVQPVGSPLSLECTVEGTSNPNLYWYRQAAGRGLQLLFYSVGIGQISSEVPQNLSASRPQDRQFILSSKKLLLSDSGFYLCAFDRGQWSTGELFFGEGSRLTVL.

V gene TRBV6-1 combines with J gene TRBJ2-1, with D possibly being TRBD1 or TRBD2 (6 bases each). The V and J ends lost 2 bases and 2 bases respectively, with 10 bases between them. There are 15 residues in the CDR3. Germline lookup yields CDR1 MNHNS and CDR2 SASEGT. The CDR3 region is CASSELGGPYNEQFF. CDR3 DNA: TGTGCCAGCAGTGAATTGGGGGGCCCCTACAATGAGCAGTTCTTC.

The rearrangement uses TRBV4-3 and TRBJ1-3; weak D call: TRBD1 (5 bases). The V gene's germline CDR1 is LGHNA and CDR2 YSLEER. Trimming stripped 3 bases from V and 0 bases from J, with 12 bases between. This CDR3 has 16 residues. Written as DNA, the CDR3 is TGCGCCAGCAGCCACCAGGGCGGGGGCTCTGGAAACACCATATATTTT. It specifies CASSHQGGGSGNTIYF.

This clone was observed a handful of times. CDR3 protein: CASSLVGSMNTEAFF. The CDR3 DNA sequence: TGTGCCAGCAGCTTAGTGGGCAGCATGAACACTGAAGCTTTCTTT. V usage is TRBV7-2 and J usage is TRBJ1-1; D is undetermined. Trimming removed 1 base at V and 0 bases at J, with 9 bases between. This CDR3 comprises 15 residues. Germline V gives CDR1 SGHTA, CDR2 FQGNSA. Drawing the rest from reference TRBV7-2 and TRBJ1-1, the complete variable domain is GAGVSQSPSNKVTEKGKDVELRCDPISGHTALYWYRQSLGQGLEFLIYFQGNSAPDKSGLPSDRFSAERTGGSVSTLTIQRTQQEDSAVYLCASSLVGSMNTEAFFGQGTRLTVV.

The V call is TRBV30, the J call TRBJ1-5; D is unresolved. CDR3 length: 13 residues. V was clipped by 4 bases and J by 4 bases, with 11 bases between them. Germline-derived CDR1 and CDR2 are GTSNPN and SVGIG (reference sequence). This CDR3 is CAWNIGQNQPQHF. The DNA of the CDR3 is TGTGCCTGGAACATAGGGCAAAATCAGCCCCAGCATTTT. The full variable domain, rest sourced from reference TRBV30 and TRBJ1-5, is SQTIHQWPATLVQPVGSPLSLECTVEGTSNPNLYWYRQAAGRGLQLLFYSVGIGQISSEVPQNLSASRPQDRQFILSSKKLLLSDSGFYLCAWNIGQNQPQHFGDGTRLSIL.

The chain carries TRBV7-2 and TRBJ2-3; the match to TRBD2 covers 7 bases. The CDR3 consists of 15 residues. Looked up from germline, CDR1 is SGHTA and CDR2 is FQGNSA. V dropped 1 base and J dropped 10; count of bases not matched to a gene: 11. The DNA for the CDR3 is TGTGCCAGCAGCTTAGACTCCGTGACTAGCAGGCCGCAGTATTTT. This gives the protein CASSLDSVTSRPQYF. The entire variable domain, with the rest obtained from reference TRBV7-2 and TRBJ2-3, is as follows: GAGVSQSPSNKVTEKGKDVELRCDPISGHTALYWYRQSLGQGLEFLIYFQGNSAPDKSGLPSDRFSAERTGGSVSTLTIQRTQQEDSAVYLCASSLDSVTSRPQYFGPGTRLTVL.

This clone was seen a handful of times. The V gene is TRBV11-2, the J gene TRBJ2-1, with TRBD2 identical over 7 bases. The CDR3 runs to 18 residues. Per the germline V gene, CDR1 is SGHAT and CDR2 is FQNNGV. V lost 4 bases, J lost 2 bases, and 14 bases stayed unmatched. The CDR3 bases are TGTGCCAGCAGCTCCCCCTCAGCTGGGGGGGATCCCTACAATGAGCAGTTCTTC. It translates to CASSSPSAGGDPYNEQFF.

The J gene is TRBJ1-5, the V gene TRBV19; D gene uncertain. Germline V gene lookup returns CDR1 LNHDA and CDR2 SQIVND (reference sequence). This CDR3 region has 13 residues. Trimming removed 5 bases at V and 3 bases at J, with 8 bases between. CDR3 region: CASSWDPNQPQHF. The CDR3 region has the DNA TGTGCCAGTAGTTGGGATCCCAATCAGCCCCAGCATTTT.

This clone was counted between two and nine times. The chain recombines TRBV15 with TRBJ2-7, with D maybe TRBD2 (8 bases). V lost 0 bases to trimming and J lost 6 bases, with 18 bases between them. The CDR3 runs to 16 residues. Per the germline V gene, CDR1 is LNHNV and CDR2 is YYDKDF (reference sequence). CDR3 coding DNA: TGTGCCACCAGCAGAGATCGGGAGGGGGCGGATGGCGAGCAGTACTTC. It translates to CATSRDREGADGEQYF.

The chain carries TRBV4-1 and TRBJ2-2; the D is unclear. CDR1 and CDR2 from the germline V gene are MGHRA and YSYEKL. The CDR3 runs 14 residues. Trimming cost V 5 bases and J 7 bases, with 14 bases left between them. The CDR3 DNA reads as TGCGCCAGCAGCTTTCGACATGAGAGCGGGGAGCTGTTTTTT. Translating it yields CASSFRHESGELFF.

This clone was observed a handful of times. The chain couples TRBV10-2 to TRBJ1-1, with D maybe TRBD1 (6 bases). The CDR3 runs 14 residues. Germline V gene data show CDR1 as WSHSY and CDR2 as SAAADI. V dropped 8 bases and J dropped 0 bases, with 13 bases sitting between them. The CDR3 loop is CASQSDRLNTEAFF. The CDR3 DNA follows: TGCGCCAGCCAATCGGACAGACTGAACACTGAAGCTTTCTTT.

The rearrangement uses TRBV19 and TRBJ1-2, with a possible D match to TRBD1 (5 bases). Trimming stripped 9 bases from V and 4 bases from J, with 18 bases between. CDR3 length: 14 residues. Germline CDR1 and CDR2: LNHDA and SQIVND (reference sequence). The CDR3 spells CASSLGGSSYGYTF. The CDR3 region has the DNA TGTGCCAGCAGCCTCGGGGGTAGTAGCTATGGCTACACCTTC.

This clone was observed a few times. Within the sample, other DNA sequences also encode this same CDR3. Here the CDR3 reads CSVGQLNTEAFF. The CDR3 DNA is TGCAGCGTGGGACAGTTGAACACTGAAGCTTTCTTT. The chain recombines TRBV29-1 with TRBJ1-1; 7 bases line up with TRBD1. The CDR3 is made up of 12 amino acids. With V trimmed by 6 bases and J by 0 bases, 1 base remained unmatched. Per germline, CDR1 SQVTM and CDR2 ANQGSEA. The whole variable domain, remainder taken from reference TRBV29-1 and TRBJ1-1, is SAVISQKPSRDICQRGTSLTIQCQVDSQVTMMFWYRQQPGQSLTLIATANQGSEATYESGFVIDKFPISRPNLTFSTLTVSNMSPEDSSIYLCSVGQLNTEAFFGQGTRLTVV.

This clone was found a few times. The chain joins TRBV20-1 to TRBJ1-1; no clear D. Per germline, CDR1 DFQATT and CDR2 SNEGSKA (reference sequence). This CDR3 region has 11 residues. The V and J ends lost 4 bases and 1 base respectively, with 4 bases between them. For the CDR3, the DNA is TGCAGTGCTATCGCGAACACTGAAGCTTTCTTT. It encodes CSAIANTEAFF.

The V and J genes are TRBV29-1 and TRBJ2-3; unclear D gene. V lost 4 bases to trimming and J lost 3 bases, with 8 bases between them. Germline V gives CDR1 SQVTM, CDR2 ANQGSEA. The CDR3 loop spans 12 amino acids. DNA of the CDR3: TGCAGCGTTGGTATCAGGACAGATACGCAGTATTTT. Residues: CSVGIRTDTQYF.

The chain has TRBV7-9 and TRBJ1-3, with D perhaps TRBD1 (6 bases). Germline loops: CDR1 SEHNR, CDR2 FQNEAQ (reference sequence). The CDR3 runs 17 residues. Deletions cut 0 bases from V and 1 base from J, with 13 bases between. The CDR3 is CASSLANQGISGNTIYF. The DNA of the CDR3 is TGTGCCAGCAGCTTAGCCAACCAGGGGATTTCTGGAAACACCATATATTTT.

This clone was observed a single time. The chain joins TRBV30 to TRBJ1-2; D might be TRBD1 (6 bases). CDR1 and CDR2 (germline): GTSNPN, SVGIG (reference sequence). V lost 1 base and J 0 bases, leaving 9 bases between the germline ends. This CDR3 spans 14 amino acids. As DNA, the CDR3 is TGTGCCTGGAGTGGGACAGCGGCTAACTATGGCTACACCTTC. Translated: CAWSGTAANYGYTF.

The chain carries TRBV19 and TRBJ1-2; 7 bases are shared with TRBD1. With 4 bases clipped from V and 2 bases from J, the junction kept 4 bases outside the gene matches. Germline V CDR1 and CDR2: LNHDA, SQIVND (reference sequence). The CDR3 has 14 amino acids. DNA for the CDR3: TGTGCCAGTAGTACAGGGGGAGTGAACTATGGCTACACCTTC. Amino acids: CASSTGGVNYGYTF.

This clone was observed a few times. The J gene is TRBJ1-5, the V gene TRBV29-1; no definite D call. V lost 6 bases and J lost 7, with 16 bases in between. From germline, CDR1 is SQVTM and CDR2 ANQGSEA. The CDR3 totals 13 residues. The CDR3 region is CSVKDGDFQPQHF. In DNA form, the CDR3 reads TGCAGCGTCAAGGACGGCGATTTCCAGCCCCAGCATTTT.

The chain is built from TRBV30 and TRBJ1-6; maybe TRBD1 (5 bases). Deletions cut 0 bases from V and 7 bases from J, with 13 bases between. CDR3 length equals 15 residues. The germline gives CDR1 GTSNPN, CDR2 SVGIG (reference sequence). The CDR3 nucleotides are TGTGCCTGGAGTGTTAGGGGCCAAGGGAATTCACCCCTCCACTTT. It specifies CAWSVRGQGNSPLHF.

The chain recombines TRBV6-5 with TRBJ2-7; 7 bases agree with TRBD1. Trimming removed 10 bases from V and 1 base from J; junction bases left unmatched: 10. The CDR3 consists of 14 residues. Germline CDR1 reads MNHEY; CDR2 reads SVGAGI. For the CDR3, the DNA is TGTGCCACGAAAAGACAGGGCACATCCTACGAGCAGTACTTC. Translating it yields CATKRQGTSYEQYF.

CDR3 residues: CASSRSETQETQYF. The CDR3, as DNA: TGTGCCAGCAGCCGGAGCGAGACACAAGAGACCCAGTACTTC. V gene TRBV7-2 combines with J gene TRBJ2-5; no clear D gene. This CDR3 is built from 14 residues. CDR1 SGHTA and CDR2 FQGNSA come from the germline V gene. Trimming stripped 5 bases from V and 2 bases from J, with 12 bases between.

The chain is built from TRBV5-1 and TRBJ2-2; D not resolved. CDR3 length: 15 residues. Trimming removed 1 base from V and 5 bases from J, with 12 bases in between. Germline CDR1 and CDR2: SGHRS and YFSETQ. The CDR3 DNA follows: TGCGCCAGCAGCTTGTCTCCAGGTGTGACCGGGGAGCTGTTTTTT. Translation: CASSLSPGVTGELFF.

This chain joins TRBV2 and TRBJ1-5; TRBD1 might be the D (5 bases). There are 15 residues in the CDR3. CDR1 is SNHLY and CDR2 is FYNNEI in the germline V gene. The V gene lost 7 bases and the J gene lost 6 bases, with 19 bases spanning the gap. The CDR3 spells CASTVGRGFGQPQHF. The CDR3 bases are TGTGCCAGCACCGTGGGGCGGGGGTTCGGTCAGCCCCAGCATTTT.

The chain has TRBV2 and TRBJ2-2, with D perhaps TRBD2 (6 bases). The CDR3 covers 19 residues. V dropped 3 bases and J dropped 7 bases, with 27 bases sitting between them. The germline gives CDR1 SNHLY, CDR2 FYNNEI. The chain's CDR3 is CASSDENLPRWGVDGELFF. DNA of the CDR3: TGTGCCAGCAGTGACGAGAACCTCCCAAGGTGGGGGGTTGACGGGGAGCTGTTTTTT.

The V gene is TRBV19, the J gene TRBJ2-6; 9 bases fit TRBD1. The V and J ends lost 7 bases and 5 bases, in that order; junction bases with no gene match: 9. The CDR3 is made up of 16 amino acids. Germline V gene data show CDR1 as LNHDA and CDR2 as SQIVND (reference sequence). In DNA form, the CDR3 reads TGTGCCAGTATCGGGGACAGGGTCGGTAGGGCCAACGTCCTGACTTTC. This encodes CASIGDRVGRANVLTF.

This chain joins TRBV2 and TRBJ1-5; tentatively, D is TRBD1 (6 bases). In germline, CDR1 is SNHLY, CDR2 FYNNEI. V was trimmed by 6 bases and J by 3 bases, leaving 9 bases between them. The CDR3 has 13 amino acids. CDR3 bases: TGTGCCAGCAGCGGACAGCTCAATCAGCCCCAGCATTTT. This codes for CASSGQLNQPQHF.

In this sample, this clone turned up a few times. The J gene is TRBJ2-5, the V gene TRBV30; 7 bases fit TRBD2. This CDR3 has 15 residues. In germline, CDR1 is GTSNPN, CDR2 SVGIG (reference sequence). The CDR3 bases are TGTGCTTCCACCCACCAAAGCGGGACCGGGGCGACCCAGTACTTC. Its translation is CASTHQSGTGATQYF.

There are a few counts of this clone. The V and J genes are TRBV30 and TRBJ1-1; tentatively, D is TRBD1 (6 bases). V lost 1 base, J lost 2 bases, and 14 bases lay in between. CDR3 length: 15 amino acids. Germline V gene sequence: CDR1 GTSNPN, CDR2 SVGIG (reference sequence). CDR3 nucleotides: TGTGCCTGGAGTGACCCCGGACAGCTTAACACTGAAGCTTTCTTT. Encoded protein: CAWSDPGQLNTEAFF.

This clone has a handful of counts. The chain is built from TRBV5-1 and TRBJ2-1; the D is unclear. CDR1 and CDR2 (germline): SGHRS, YFSETQ. This CDR3 is 13 amino acids long. The V and J ends lost 0 bases and 8 bases respectively, with 9 bases between them. The CDR3, as DNA: TGCGCCAGCAGCTTGGTCCCCGAGCATGAGCAGTTCTTC. Translating it yields CASSLVPEHEQFF.

The gene calls are TRBV5-4 and TRBJ2-5, with D uncertain. The CDR3 consists of 12 residues. Trimming took 2 bases from V and 5 from J, leaving 7 bases between them. Looked up from germline, CDR1 is SGHNT and CDR2 is YYREEE (reference sequence). CDR3 DNA: TGTGCCAGCAGCTTAGGTATGGAGACCCAGTACTTC. Its translation is CASSLGMETQYF.

The chain carries TRBV29-1 and TRBJ1-1; 8 bases map to TRBD1. The length of the CDR3 is 14 residues. The V gene end was trimmed by 4 bases and the J gene end by 4 bases; junction bases not matched to a gene: 8. CDR1 and CDR2 (germline): SQVTM, ANQGSEA. This CDR3 is CSVVLTGAFTEAFF. The CDR3 DNA reads as TGCAGCGTTGTCCTGACAGGGGCCTTCACTGAAGCTTTCTTT.